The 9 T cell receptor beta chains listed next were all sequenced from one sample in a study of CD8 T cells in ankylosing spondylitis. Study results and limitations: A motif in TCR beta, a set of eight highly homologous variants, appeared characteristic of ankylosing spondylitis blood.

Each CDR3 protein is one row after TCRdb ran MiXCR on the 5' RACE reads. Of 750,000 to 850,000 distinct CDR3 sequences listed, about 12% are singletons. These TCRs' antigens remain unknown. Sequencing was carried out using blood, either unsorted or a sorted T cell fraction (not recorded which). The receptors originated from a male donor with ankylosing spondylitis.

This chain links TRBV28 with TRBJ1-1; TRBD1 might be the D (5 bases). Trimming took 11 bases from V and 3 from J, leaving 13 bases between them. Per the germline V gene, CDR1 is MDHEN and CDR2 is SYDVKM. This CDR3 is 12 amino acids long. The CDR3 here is CAGRGIYTEAFF. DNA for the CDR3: TGTGCCGGAAGGGGTATTTACACTGAAGCTTTCTTT.

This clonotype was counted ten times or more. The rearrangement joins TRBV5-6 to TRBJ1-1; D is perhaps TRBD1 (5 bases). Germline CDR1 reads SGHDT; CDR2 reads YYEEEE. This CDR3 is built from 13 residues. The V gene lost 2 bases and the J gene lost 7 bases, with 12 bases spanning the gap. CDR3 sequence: CASSLRGPGEAFF. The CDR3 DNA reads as TGTGCCAGCAGCTTAAGGGGCCCTGGTGAAGCTTTCTTT.

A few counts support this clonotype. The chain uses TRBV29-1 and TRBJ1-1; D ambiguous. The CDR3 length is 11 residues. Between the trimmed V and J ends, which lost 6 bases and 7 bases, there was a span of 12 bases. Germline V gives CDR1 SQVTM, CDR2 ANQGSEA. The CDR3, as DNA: TGCAGCGTACGGGAGAAGGTTGAAGCTTTCTTT. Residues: CSVREKVEAFF.

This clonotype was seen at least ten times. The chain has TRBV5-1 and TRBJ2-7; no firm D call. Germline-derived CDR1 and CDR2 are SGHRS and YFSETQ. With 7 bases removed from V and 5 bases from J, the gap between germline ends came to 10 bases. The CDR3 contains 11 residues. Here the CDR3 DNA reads TGCGCCAGCCACGGCGAGCACGAGCAGTACTTC. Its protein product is CASHGEHEQYF.

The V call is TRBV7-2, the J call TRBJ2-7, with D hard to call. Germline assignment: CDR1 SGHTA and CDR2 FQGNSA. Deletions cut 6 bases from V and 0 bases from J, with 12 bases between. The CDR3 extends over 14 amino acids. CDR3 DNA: TGTGCCAGCAGTTCGGTCACAAGCTCCTACGAGCAGTACTTC. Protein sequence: CASSSVTSSYEQYF.

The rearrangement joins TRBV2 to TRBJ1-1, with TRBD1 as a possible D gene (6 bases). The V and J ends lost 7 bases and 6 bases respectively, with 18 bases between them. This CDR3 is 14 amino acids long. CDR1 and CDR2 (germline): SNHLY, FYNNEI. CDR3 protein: CASKGVQGDSEAFF. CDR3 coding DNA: TGTGCCAGCAAGGGGGTCCAAGGAGACTCTGAAGCTTTCTTT.

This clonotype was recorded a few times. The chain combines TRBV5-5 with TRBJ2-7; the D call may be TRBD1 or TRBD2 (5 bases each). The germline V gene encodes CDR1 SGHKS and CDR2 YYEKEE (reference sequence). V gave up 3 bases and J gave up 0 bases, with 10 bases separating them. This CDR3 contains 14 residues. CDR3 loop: CASSWGRTSYEQYF. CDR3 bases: TGTGCCAGCAGCTGGGGACGGACCTCCTACGAGCAGTACTTC.

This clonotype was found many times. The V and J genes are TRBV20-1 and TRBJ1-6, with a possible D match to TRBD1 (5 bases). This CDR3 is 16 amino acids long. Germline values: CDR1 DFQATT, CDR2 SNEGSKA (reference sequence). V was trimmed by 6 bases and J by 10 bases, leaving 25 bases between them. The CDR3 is CSAARRGRRHGSPLHF. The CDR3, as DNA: TGCAGTGCCGCGAGGCGGGGCCGACGCCATGGGTCACCCCTCCACTTT.

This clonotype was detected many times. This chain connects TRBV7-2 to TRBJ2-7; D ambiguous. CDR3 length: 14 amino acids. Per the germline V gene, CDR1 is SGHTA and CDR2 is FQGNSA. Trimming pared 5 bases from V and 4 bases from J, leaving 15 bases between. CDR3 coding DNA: TGTGCCAGCAGCCCTCGGGTTTCACCGTACGAGCAGTACTTC. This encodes CASSPRVSPYEQYF.